This TCR beta chain was sequenced for a study of CD8 T cells in Susac syndrome. CD8+ and CD4+ T cells taken from blood had their TCR beta sequenced. In the multiple sclerosis control group, patients were treatment-naive and had stable or active relapsing-remitting disease. It was with random hexamers that roughly 0.45 to 1 ug RNA was reverse transcribed. TCR beta CDR3 was amplified by immunoSEQ covering 54 Vbeta and 13 Jbeta. TCRdb independently ran MiXCR on the immunoSEQ multiplex PCR reads; one entry per CDR3 protein. The sample consists of around 130,000 distinct CDR3 sequences, under 95% of them appearing once. The CDR3 has 13 amino acids. Trimming cost V 6 bases and J 3 bases, with 12 bases left between them. Germline lookup yields CDR1 MDHEN and CDR2 SYDVKM.

The clonotype was recovered from a human donor with multiple sclerosis. Sequencing was carried out using CD8+ T cells from PBMCs. This chain uses TRBV28 with TRBJ2-7; D is tentatively TRBD1 or TRBD2 (5 bases each). The CDR3 reads CASSPGRFYEQYF. For the CDR3, the DNA is TGTGCCAGCAGCCCGGGACGGTTCTACGAGCAGTACTTC.